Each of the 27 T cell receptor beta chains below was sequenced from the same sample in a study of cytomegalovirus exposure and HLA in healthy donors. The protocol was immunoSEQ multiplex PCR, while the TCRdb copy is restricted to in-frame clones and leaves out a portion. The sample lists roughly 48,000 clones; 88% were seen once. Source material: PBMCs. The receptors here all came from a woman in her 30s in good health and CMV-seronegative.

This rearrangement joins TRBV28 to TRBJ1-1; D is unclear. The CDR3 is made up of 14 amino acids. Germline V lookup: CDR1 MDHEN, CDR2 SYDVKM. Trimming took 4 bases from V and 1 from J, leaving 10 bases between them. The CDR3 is CASSSLQKNTEAFF. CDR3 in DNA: TGTGCCAGCAGTTCATTACAGAAGAACACTGAAGCTTTCTTT.

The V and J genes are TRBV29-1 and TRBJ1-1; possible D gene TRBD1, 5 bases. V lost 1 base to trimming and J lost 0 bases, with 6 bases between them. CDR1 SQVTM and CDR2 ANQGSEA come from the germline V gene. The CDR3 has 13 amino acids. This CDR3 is CSVEGDLNTEAFF. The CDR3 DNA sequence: TGCAGCGTTGAAGGGGACTTGAACACTGAAGCTTTCTTT. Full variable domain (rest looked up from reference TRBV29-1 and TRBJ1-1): SAVISQKPSRDICQRGTSLTIQCQVDSQVTMMFWYRQQPGQSLTLIATANQGSEATYESGFVIDKFPISRPNLTFSTLTVSNMSPEDSSIYLCSVEGDLNTEAFFGQGTRLTVV.

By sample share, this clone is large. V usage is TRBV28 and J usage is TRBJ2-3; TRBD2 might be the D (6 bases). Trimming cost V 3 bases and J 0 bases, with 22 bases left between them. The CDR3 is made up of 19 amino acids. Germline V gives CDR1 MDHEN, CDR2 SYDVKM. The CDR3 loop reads CASSLVHVQEGPSTDTQYF. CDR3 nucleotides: TGTGCCAGCAGTTTGGTCCATGTGCAGGAGGGCCCTAGCACAGATACGCAGTATTTT.

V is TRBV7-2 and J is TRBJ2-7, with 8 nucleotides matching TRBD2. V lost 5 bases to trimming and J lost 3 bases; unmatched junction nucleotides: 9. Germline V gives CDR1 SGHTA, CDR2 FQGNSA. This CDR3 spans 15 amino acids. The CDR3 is CASSPTSGLLYEQYF. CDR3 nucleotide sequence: TGTGCCAGCAGCCCAACTAGCGGCCTCCTCTACGAGCAGTACTTC.

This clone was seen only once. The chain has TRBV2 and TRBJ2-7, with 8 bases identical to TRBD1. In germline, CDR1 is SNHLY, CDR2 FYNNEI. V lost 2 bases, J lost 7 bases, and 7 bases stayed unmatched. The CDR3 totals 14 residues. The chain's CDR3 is CASSESRGRREQYF. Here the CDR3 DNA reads TGTGCCAGCAGTGAAAGCAGGGGGCGGCGAGAGCAGTACTTC.

This chain's CDR3 is CASSPGPRGAAFF. The CDR3 DNA reads TGTGCCAGCTCACCAGGCCCCCGCGGCGCAGCTTTCTTT. V and J are TRBV18 and TRBJ1-1; D is unclear. The CDR3 spans 13 residues. Germline values: CDR1 KGHSH, CDR2 LQKENI. V lost 2 bases and J 10 bases, leaving 14 bases between the germline ends.

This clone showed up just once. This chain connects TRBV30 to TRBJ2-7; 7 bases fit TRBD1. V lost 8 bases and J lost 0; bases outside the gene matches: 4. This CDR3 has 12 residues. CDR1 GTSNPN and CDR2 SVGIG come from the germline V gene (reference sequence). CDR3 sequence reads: CAGGQLSYEQYF. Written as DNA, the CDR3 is TGTGCCGGGGGACAGCTCTCCTACGAGCAGTACTTC. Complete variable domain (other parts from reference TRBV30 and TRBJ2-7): SQTIHQWPATLVQPVGSPLSLECTVEGTSNPNLYWYRQAAGRGLQLLFYSVGIGQISSEVPQNLSASRPQDRQFILSSKKLLLSDSGFYLCAGGQLSYEQYFGPGTRLTVT.

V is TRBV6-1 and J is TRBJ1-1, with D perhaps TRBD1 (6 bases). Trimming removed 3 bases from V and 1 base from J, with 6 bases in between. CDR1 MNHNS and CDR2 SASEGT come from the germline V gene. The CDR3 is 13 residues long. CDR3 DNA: TGTGCCAGCAGTGACAGGGGGAACACTGAAGCTTTCTTT. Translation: CASSDRGNTEAFF.

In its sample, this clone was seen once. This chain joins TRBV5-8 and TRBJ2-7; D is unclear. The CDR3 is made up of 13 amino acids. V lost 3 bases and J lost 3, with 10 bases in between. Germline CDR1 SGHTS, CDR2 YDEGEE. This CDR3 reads CASSSQRVYEQYF. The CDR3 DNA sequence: TGTGCCAGCAGCTCCCAACGGGTCTACGAGCAGTACTTC.

In DNA form, the CDR3 reads TGTGCCAGCAGCCCAGGACAGGGTTCGTGGCAGTACTTC. Protein: CASSPGQGSWQYF. The rearrangement links TRBV7-9 to TRBJ2-7; 8 bases agree with TRBD1. The V segment lost 5 bases and the J segment 9 bases; nucleotides outside the gene matches: 9. The V gene's germline CDR1 is SEHNR and CDR2 FQNEAQ (reference sequence). This CDR3 region has 13 residues.

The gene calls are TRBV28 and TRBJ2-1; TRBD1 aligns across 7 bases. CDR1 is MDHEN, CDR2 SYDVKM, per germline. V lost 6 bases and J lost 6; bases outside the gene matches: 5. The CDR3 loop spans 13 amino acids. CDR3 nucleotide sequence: TGTGCCAGCAGCCGGACAGGTCTCAATGAGCAGTTCTTC. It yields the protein CASSRTGLNEQFF.

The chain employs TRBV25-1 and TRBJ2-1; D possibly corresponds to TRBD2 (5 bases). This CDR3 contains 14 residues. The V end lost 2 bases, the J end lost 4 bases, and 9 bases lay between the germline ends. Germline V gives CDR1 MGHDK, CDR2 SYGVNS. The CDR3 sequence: CASSEPGSYNEQFF. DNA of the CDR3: TGTGCCAGCAGTGAACCGGGATCTTACAATGAGCAGTTCTTC.

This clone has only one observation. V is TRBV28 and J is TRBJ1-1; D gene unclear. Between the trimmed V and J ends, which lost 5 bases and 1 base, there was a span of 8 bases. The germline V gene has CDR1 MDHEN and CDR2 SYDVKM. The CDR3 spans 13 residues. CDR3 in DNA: TGTGCCAGCAGTCCCCACACGAACACTGAAGCTTTCTTT. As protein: CASSPHTNTEAFF.

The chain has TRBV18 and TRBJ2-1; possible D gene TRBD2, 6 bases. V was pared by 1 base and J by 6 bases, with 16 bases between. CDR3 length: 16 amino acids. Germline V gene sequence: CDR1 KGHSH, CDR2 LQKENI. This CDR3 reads CASSPRGSGGANEQFF. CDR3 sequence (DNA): TGTGCCAGCTCACCACGGGGGTCGGGCGGGGCCAATGAGCAGTTCTTC.

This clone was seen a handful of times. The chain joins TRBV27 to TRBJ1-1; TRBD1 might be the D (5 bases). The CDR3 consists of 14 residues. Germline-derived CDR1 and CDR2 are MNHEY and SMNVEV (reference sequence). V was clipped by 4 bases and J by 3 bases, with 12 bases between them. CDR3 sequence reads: CASSYVGGYTEAFF. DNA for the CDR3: TGTGCCAGCAGTTACGTCGGGGGATACACTGAAGCTTTCTTT.

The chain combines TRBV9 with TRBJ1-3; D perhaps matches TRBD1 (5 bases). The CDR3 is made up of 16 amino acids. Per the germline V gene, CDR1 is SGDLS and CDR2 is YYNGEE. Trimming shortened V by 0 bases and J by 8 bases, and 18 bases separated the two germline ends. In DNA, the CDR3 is TGTGCCAGCAGCGTAGATCTTCCCGGCCAGGGCCACACCATATATTTT. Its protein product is CASSVDLPGQGHTIYF.

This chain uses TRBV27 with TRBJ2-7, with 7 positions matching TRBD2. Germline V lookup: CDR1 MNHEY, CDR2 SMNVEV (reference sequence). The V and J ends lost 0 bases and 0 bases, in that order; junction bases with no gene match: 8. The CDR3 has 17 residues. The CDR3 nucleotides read TGTGCCAGCAGTTTATCCCAGGGCGGGGGAAGCTCCTACGAGCAGTACTTC. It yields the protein CASSLSQGGGSSYEQYF.

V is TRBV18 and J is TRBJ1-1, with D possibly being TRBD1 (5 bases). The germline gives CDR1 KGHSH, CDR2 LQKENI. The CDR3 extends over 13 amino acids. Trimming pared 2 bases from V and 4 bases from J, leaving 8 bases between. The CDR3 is CASSPDSITEAFF. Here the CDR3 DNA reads TGTGCCAGCTCACCAGACAGCATCACTGAAGCTTTCTTT. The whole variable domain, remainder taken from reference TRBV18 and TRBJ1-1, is NAGVMQNPRHLVRRRGQEARLRCSPMKGHSHVYWYRQLPEEGLKFMVYLQKENIIDESGMPKERFSAEFPKEGPSILRIQQVVRGDSAAYFCASSPDSITEAFFGQGTRLTVV.

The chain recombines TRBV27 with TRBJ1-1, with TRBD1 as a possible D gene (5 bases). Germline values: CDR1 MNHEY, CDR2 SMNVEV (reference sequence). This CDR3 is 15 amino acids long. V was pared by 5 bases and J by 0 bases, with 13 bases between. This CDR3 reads CASSQDRFMNTEAFF. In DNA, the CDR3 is TGTGCCAGCAGTCAAGACAGATTCATGAACACTGAAGCTTTCTTT.

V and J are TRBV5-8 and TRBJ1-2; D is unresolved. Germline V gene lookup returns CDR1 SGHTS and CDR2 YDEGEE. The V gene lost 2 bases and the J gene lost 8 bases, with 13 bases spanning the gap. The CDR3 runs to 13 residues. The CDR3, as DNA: TGTGCCAGCAGCTTAGACAACCGGGGAGGCTACACCTTC. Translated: CASSLDNRGGYTF.

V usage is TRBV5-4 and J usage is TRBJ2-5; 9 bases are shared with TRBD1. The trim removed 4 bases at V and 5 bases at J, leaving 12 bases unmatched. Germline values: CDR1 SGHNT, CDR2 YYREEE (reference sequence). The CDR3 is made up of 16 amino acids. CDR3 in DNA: TGTGCCAGCAGCACACCCCGGGACAGGGAGTCCGAGACCCAGTACTTC. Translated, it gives CASSTPRDRESETQYF. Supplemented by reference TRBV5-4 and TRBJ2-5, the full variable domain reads ETGVTQSPTHLIKTRGQQVTLRCSSQSGHNTVSWYQQALGQGPQFIFQYYREEENGRGNFPPRFSGLQFPNYSSELNVNALELDDSALYLCASSTPRDRESETQYFGPGTRLLVL.

CDR3: CASSLGRGRNEQFF. The DNA for the CDR3 is TGTGCCAGCAGCTTAGGGAGGGGGCGCAATGAGCAGTTCTTC. The rearrangement uses TRBV7-2 and TRBJ2-1; maybe TRBD1 (7 bases). The CDR3 runs to 14 residues. The V and J ends lost 1 base and 6 bases respectively, with 10 bases between them. Per the germline V gene, CDR1 is SGHTA and CDR2 is FQGNSA.

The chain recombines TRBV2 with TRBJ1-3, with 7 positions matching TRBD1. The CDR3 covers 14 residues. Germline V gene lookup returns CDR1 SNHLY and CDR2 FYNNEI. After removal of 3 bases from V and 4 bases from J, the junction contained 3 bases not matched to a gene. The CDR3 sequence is CASSDPGQGNTIYF. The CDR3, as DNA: TGTGCCAGCAGTGACCCGGGACAGGGAAACACCATATATTTT.

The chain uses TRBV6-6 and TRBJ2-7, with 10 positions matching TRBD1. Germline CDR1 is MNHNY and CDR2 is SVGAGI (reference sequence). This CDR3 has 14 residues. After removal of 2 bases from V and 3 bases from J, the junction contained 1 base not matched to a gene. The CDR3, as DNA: TGTGCCAGCAGTTACGGGGACAGGGGCTACGAGCAGTACTTC. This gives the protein CASSYGDRGYEQYF.

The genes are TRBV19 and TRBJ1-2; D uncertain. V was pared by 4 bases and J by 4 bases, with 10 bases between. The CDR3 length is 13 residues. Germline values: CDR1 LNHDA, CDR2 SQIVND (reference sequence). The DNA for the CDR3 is TGTGCCAGTAGTACGGGAGGAGTCTATGGCTACACCTTC. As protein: CASSTGGVYGYTF.

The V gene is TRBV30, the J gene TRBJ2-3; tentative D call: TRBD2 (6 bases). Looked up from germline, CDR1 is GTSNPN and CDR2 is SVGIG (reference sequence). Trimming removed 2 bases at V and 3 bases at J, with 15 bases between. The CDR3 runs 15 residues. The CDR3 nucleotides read TGTGCCTGGAGTTCCACGGGGGAGAGGACAGATACGCAGTATTTT. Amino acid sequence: CAWSSTGERTDTQYF.

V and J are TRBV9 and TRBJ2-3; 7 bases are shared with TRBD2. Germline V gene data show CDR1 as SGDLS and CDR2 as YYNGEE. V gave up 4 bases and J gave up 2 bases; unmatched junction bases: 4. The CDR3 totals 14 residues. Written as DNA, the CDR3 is TGTGCCAGCAGCACGGGACTACACACAGATACGCAGTATTTT. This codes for CASSTGLHTDTQYF. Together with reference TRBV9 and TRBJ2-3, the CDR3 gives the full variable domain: DSGVTQTPKHLITATGQRVTLRCSPRSGDLSVYWYQQSLDQGLQFLIQYYNGEERAKGNILERFSAQQFPDLHSELNLSSLELGDSALYFCASSTGLHTDTQYFGPGTRLTVL.